The table lists the clone carrying this T cell receptor beta chain with a count of one. In the study's own analysis: Estimates of nucleated cell counts were drawn from the amplification of reference gene primers. Generated by immunoSEQ multiplex PCR, the TCRdb table keeps only in-frame clones and is missing some. V and J calls and clone size are as listed in that table; D and trimming were resolved from the DNA. This repertoire shows roughly 120,000 clones, approximately 79% found once; its top ten account for 16%. V was pared by 0 bases and J by 7 bases, with 11 bases of the junction left unmatched. Germline V gene sequence: CDR1 SGHKS, CDR2 YYEKEE (reference sequence). The CDR3 has 17 residues. The data were taken from a study of blood T cell repertoires in COVID-19. Study details: There were acute and convalescent COVID-19 samples, and they came from the United States, Italy and Spain. From T cells, B-cell-depleted T cells, or PBMCs came the material, which was cDNA or gDNA.

This TCR derives from a woman at least 80 years old with active or convalescent COVID-19. Specimen: peripheral blood. This chain connects TRBV5-5 to TRBJ2-1, with 9 bases fitting TRBD2. The chain's CDR3 is CASSLVFGQRGANEQFF. CDR3 bases: TGTGCCAGCAGCTTGGTTTTTGGCCAGCGGGGGGCAAATGAGCAGTTCTTC.